The rows below give T cell receptor beta chains drawn from one sample of a study of T cells in Graves' hyperthyroidism and ophthalmopathy. MiXCR was run by TCRdb on the multiplex PCR reads, yielding one entry per CDR3 protein. The table has about 420,000 distinct CDR3 sequences, 15% to 18% seen once. Sequenced input: blood. Source of these receptors: a woman younger than 35 with Graves' hyperthyroidism. Both conserved end residues are trimmed from each CDR3. Each record gives: V gene, J gene, CDR3 protein.

V: TRBV10-3
J: TRBJ2-6
CDR3: ATNNRIRATGANVLT

V: TRBV6-5
J: TRBJ2-3
CDR3: ASSYEGREQY

V: TRBV11-2
J: TRBJ2-1
CDR3: ASASLAGKYNEQF

V: TRBV27
J: TRBJ1-2
CDR3: ASSFVRGVAGYGYT

V: TRBV19
J: TRBJ2-1
CDR3: ASSMEHNGNEQF

V: TRBV15
J: TRBJ1-5
CDR3: ATRGRNNQPQH

V: TRBV27
J: TRBJ2-6
CDR3: ASSLQGSGANVLT

V: TRBV11-2
J: TRBJ2-5
CDR3: ASSLASETQY

V: TRBV6-1
J: TRBJ1-3
CDR3: ASSWGPPSSGNTIY

V: TRBV28
J: TRBJ1-3
CDR3: ASSFPKGLGASGNTIY